The 29 T cell receptor beta chains in this list originate from one sample, sequenced in a study of PD-L1 blockade in urothelial cancer. Sequencing was performed with immunoSEQ multiplex PCR; in TCRdb, only in-frame clones are kept and a portion is missing. The table shows approximately 58,000 clones, with over 70% occurring only once. Source: PBMCs, taken around atezolizumab (anti-PD-L1) treatment. These receptors came from a man between 65 and 85 years old with urothelial cancer.

The V call is TRBV10-3, the J call TRBJ2-7; TRBD1 is a possible D gene (5 bases). Looked up from germline, CDR1 is ENHRY and CDR2 is SYGVKD. This CDR3 is built from 13 residues. V lost 7 bases and J 2 bases, leaving 12 bases between the germline ends. CDR3 residues: CAIIGAPTYEQYF. The CDR3 nucleotides read TGTGCCATCATTGGGGCCCCCACCTACGAGCAGTACTTC.

V usage is TRBV4-1 and J usage is TRBJ2-1, with TRBD2 identical over 9 bases. J was trimmed by 7 bases and V by 6 bases; bases with no gene match: 13. The CDR3 is 16 residues long. CDR1 and CDR2 (germline): MGHRA, YSYEKL. The CDR3 reads CASSELAGGVGNEQFF. The DNA of the CDR3 is TGCGCCAGCAGTGAGTTGGCGGGAGGGGTTGGAAATGAGCAGTTCTTC.

The rearrangement joins TRBV30 to TRBJ1-4; 8 bases are a match to TRBD1. Trimming cost V 3 bases and J 8 bases; bases outside gene matches: 8. CDR3 length: 14 amino acids. CDR1 is GTSNPN, CDR2 SVGIG, per germline (reference sequence). CDR3 DNA sequence: TGTGCCTGGAGCAGGGGGCGGGGTGAGGAAAAACTGTTTTTT. It encodes CAWSRGRGEEKLFF.

The chain recombines TRBV6-5 with TRBJ1-3; D remains unclear. Germline assignment: CDR1 MNHEY and CDR2 SVGAGI. CDR3 length equals 16 residues. Trimming removed 0 bases at V and 0 bases at J, with 9 bases between. The CDR3 DNA sequence: TGTGCCAGCAGTTACTCGTCCACCTACTCTGGAAACACCATATATTTT. Protein: CASSYSSTYSGNTIYF.

The chain uses TRBV2 and TRBJ1-2; possibly TRBD1 for D (6 bases). V lost 0 bases, J lost 5 bases, and 28 bases lay in between. The germline V gene has CDR1 SNHLY and CDR2 FYNNEI. This CDR3 is 20 amino acids long. CDR3 in amino acids: CASSEAIPVGHDRGDYGYTF. The CDR3 DNA is TGTGCCAGCAGTGAAGCCATCCCCGTGGGACACGACCGAGGCGATTATGGCTACACCTTC.

This chain links TRBV13 with TRBJ1-1, with a possible D match to TRBD1 (6 bases). This CDR3 is 14 amino acids long. Trimming shortened V by 6 bases and J by 5 bases, and 16 bases separated the two germline ends. Germline V gives CDR1 PRHDT, CDR2 FYEKMQ (reference sequence). CDR3 residues: CASRPRWGRTEAFF. The CDR3 bases are TGTGCCAGCAGGCCTCGCTGGGGGCGGACTGAAGCTTTCTTT. The full variable domain, in which reference TRBV13 and TRBJ1-1 provide the parts outside the CDR3, is AAGVIQSPRHLIKEKRETATLKCYPIPRHDTVYWYQQGPGQDPQFLISFYEKMQSDKGSIPDRFSAQQFSDYHSELNMSSLELGDSALYFCASRPRWGRTEAFFGQGTRLTVV.

The rearrangement uses TRBV19 and TRBJ2-7; tentative D call: TRBD2 (6 bases). Germline V gene lookup returns CDR1 LNHDA and CDR2 SQIVND (reference sequence). This CDR3 comprises 13 residues. V lost 5 bases to trimming and J lost 6 bases, with 14 bases between them. CDR3 sequence (DNA): TGTGCCAGTAGTGTGACTAGTAACGGCGAGCAGTACTTC. This codes for CASSVTSNGEQYF.

Here the CDR3 DNA reads TGTGCCAGCAGCCACACCTCCTCCTACAATGAGCAGTTCTTC. This codes for CASSHTSSYNEQFF. This chain joins TRBV11-2 and TRBJ2-1; no reliable D call. This CDR3 is 14 amino acids long. Between the trimmed V and J ends, which lost 5 bases and 0 bases, there was a span of 8 bases. Looked up from germline, CDR1 is SGHAT and CDR2 is FQNNGV.

This clone appeared once. This sequence joins TRBV7-2 and TRBJ2-1; the match to TRBD1 covers 9 bases. J lost 4 bases, V lost 1 base, and 2 bases had no gene match. Germline V gene sequence: CDR1 SGHTA, CDR2 FQGNSA. The CDR3 spans 15 residues. The DNA of the CDR3 is TGTGCCAGCAGCTTAGACAGGGGGCTATACAATGAGCAGTTCTTC. Translating gives CASSLDRGLYNEQFF.

This clone came up a few times. The chain recombines TRBV5-1 with TRBJ2-1, with a possible D match to TRBD1 (7 bases). From germline, CDR1 is SGHRS and CDR2 YFSETQ. This CDR3 contains 14 residues. V lost 4 bases to trimming and J lost 12 bases, with 20 bases between them. CDR3 in amino acids: CASSAGQPSEVQFF. The CDR3 nucleotides read TGCGCCAGCAGCGCGGGACAGCCCTCAGAGGTGCAGTTCTTC.

The chain links TRBV9 to TRBJ2-1; D is perhaps TRBD1 (5 bases). Germline V gene lookup returns CDR1 SGDLS and CDR2 YYNGEE. The CDR3 covers 15 residues. V was clipped by 5 bases and J by 0 bases, with 12 bases between them. Written as DNA, the CDR3 is TGTGCCAGCAGTCCCATCCAGGGCTCCTACAATGAGCAGTTCTTC. Its protein is CASSPIQGSYNEQFF.

This chain uses TRBV27 with TRBJ1-4; TRBD1 agrees at 9 bases. CDR3 length equals 15 residues. Germline CDR1 reads MNHEY; CDR2 reads SMNVEV (reference sequence). V dropped 2 bases and J dropped 6; count of bases not matched to a gene: 4. The CDR3 DNA sequence: TGTGCCAGCAGTTTAACGGGACAGGGCTATGAAAAACTGTTTTTT. Its protein is CASSLTGQGYEKLFF.

CDR3 amino acids: CASSLYAGGPADTQYF. CDR3 in DNA: TGTGCCAGCAGTTTATACGCGGGAGGGCCTGCAGATACGCAGTATTTT. V is TRBV27 and J is TRBJ2-3; the match to TRBD2 covers 9 bases. This CDR3 comprises 16 residues. Germline assignment: CDR1 MNHEY and CDR2 SMNVEV (reference sequence). Trimming took 1 base from V and 4 from J; bases not matched to a gene: 6.

This clone was detected only once. J is TRBJ1-1 and V is TRBV30, with no clear D. CDR3 length: 13 amino acids. Germline lookup yields CDR1 GTSNPN and CDR2 SVGIG (reference sequence). V lost 0 bases and J 1 base, leaving 6 bases between the germline ends. CDR3 nucleotide sequence: TGTGCCTGGAGTGTAGAAGCGAACACTGAAGCTTTCTTT. Translating gives CAWSVEANTEAFF. The variable domain in full, with the rest retrieved from reference TRBV30 and TRBJ1-1, is SQTIHQWPATLVQPVGSPLSLECTVEGTSNPNLYWYRQAAGRGLQLLFYSVGIGQISSEVPQNLSASRPQDRQFILSSKKLLLSDSGFYLCAWSVEANTEAFFGQGTRLTVV.

The chain carries TRBV7-3 and TRBJ2-1, with 7 bases aligning to TRBD2. This CDR3 contains 15 residues. V shed 4 bases, J shed 0 bases, and the junction held 3 bases outside the gene matches. Germline V lookup: CDR1 SGHTA, CDR2 FQGTGA. The CDR3 protein is CASSSSSGSYNEQFF. The CDR3, as DNA: TGTGCCAGCAGCTCTTCTAGCGGCTCCTACAATGAGCAGTTCTTC.

The chain recombines TRBV27 with TRBJ2-1; D is possibly TRBD2 (6 bases). The V and J ends lost 7 bases and 7 bases respectively, with 23 bases between them. This CDR3 region has 16 residues. The V gene's germline CDR1 is MNHEY and CDR2 SMNVEV (reference sequence). The CDR3 loop is CASTFGIGGIVNEQFF. CDR3 in DNA: TGTGCCAGCACCTTCGGTATAGGAGGGATTGTAAATGAGCAGTTCTTC.

CDR3 amino acids: CASSEAEQVNTEAFF. The CDR3 coding sequence is TGTGCCAGCAGTGAAGCAGAACAGGTGAACACTGAAGCTTTCTTT. V usage is TRBV2 and J usage is TRBJ1-1; D may be TRBD1 (5 bases). Trimming left V 0 bases short and J 0 bases short, with 8 bases between. The length of the CDR3 is 15 residues. Per germline, CDR1 SNHLY and CDR2 FYNNEI.

The chain has TRBV9 and TRBJ2-2, with 7 bases lining up with TRBD1. CDR1 SGDLS and CDR2 YYNGEE come from the germline V gene. The CDR3 sequence is 15 residues long. Germline trimming cut 2 bases from V and 4 bases from J; bases unmatched to any gene: 5. The CDR3 DNA reads TGTGCCAGCAGCGTGACAGGGAAAAGCACCGGGGAGCTGTTTTTT. It yields the protein CASSVTGKSTGELFF.

The chain has TRBV5-5 and TRBJ1-3; D remains unclear. Trimming cost V 0 bases and J 0 bases, with 10 bases left between them. CDR3 length equals 16 residues. CDR1 is SGHKS, CDR2 YYEKEE, per germline (reference sequence). In DNA form, the CDR3 reads TGTGCCAGCAGCTTGGGGCTCCTCGTCTCTGGAAACACCATATATTTT. It encodes CASSLGLLVSGNTIYF.

The V gene is TRBV29-1, the J gene TRBJ1-2; D not certain. The V and J ends lost 0 bases and 2 bases respectively, with 19 bases between them. CDR1 is SQVTM and CDR2 is ANQGSEA in the germline V gene. The CDR3 runs to 17 residues. CDR3 sequence reads: CSVEDSLLQKRNYGYTF. The CDR3 nucleotides are TGCAGCGTTGAAGATTCCTTGCTACAGAAGAGAAACTATGGCTACACCTTC.

This clone was seen just once. CDR3 coding DNA: TGTGCCAGCAGCCGGGACAGGGTCTATGAGCAGTTCTTC. It codes for CASSRDRVYEQFF. The chain has TRBV5-8 and TRBJ2-1, with 9 bases that match TRBD1. Germline values: CDR1 SGHTS, CDR2 YDEGEE. The CDR3 covers 13 residues. V lost 4 bases and J lost 8; bases outside the gene matches: 4.

The chain couples TRBV5-4 to TRBJ1-5; 7 nucleotides align to TRBD1. CDR3 length equals 14 residues. V was pared by 4 bases and J by 4 bases, with 5 bases of the junction left unmatched. The germline CDR1 and CDR2 sequences are SGHNT and YYREEE (reference sequence). CDR3 DNA: TGTGCCAGCAGCCCAGGGACAGCTAATCAGCCCCAGCATTTT. Amino acids: CASSPGTANQPQHF.

The rearrangement links TRBV19 to TRBJ1-2; weak D call: TRBD1 (6 bases). This CDR3 is built from 12 residues. Germline V gives CDR1 LNHDA, CDR2 SQIVND (reference sequence). The V and J ends lost 5 bases and 4 bases respectively, with 8 bases between them. In DNA form, the CDR3 reads TGTGCCAGTAGTGGGGGGGCCTATGGCTACACCTTC. It is translated as CASSGGAYGYTF. The full variable domain, its missing parts supplied by reference TRBV19 and TRBJ1-2, is DGGITQSPKYLFRKEGQNVTLSCEQNLNHDAMYWYRQDPGQGLRLIYYSQIVNDFQKGDIAEGYSVSREKKESFPLTVTSAQKNPTAFYLCASSGGAYGYTFGSGTRLTVV.

The chain couples TRBV7-9 to TRBJ1-1; D ambiguous. Per the germline V gene, CDR1 is SEHNR and CDR2 is FQNEAQ (reference sequence). The CDR3 loop spans 15 amino acids. Trimming took off 2 bases at V and 0 bases at J, with 10 bases between the two ends. The CDR3 loop reads CASSLLTTLNTEAFF. The CDR3 DNA follows: TGTGCCAGCAGCTTACTGACAACCCTGAACACTGAAGCTTTCTTT.

CDR3 loop: CATSREGTYTDTQYF. The CDR3 DNA follows: TGTGCCACCAGCAGAGAGGGGACATACACAGATACGCAGTATTTT. The rearrangement joins TRBV15 to TRBJ2-3; possible D gene TRBD1, 6 bases. V was pared by 0 bases and J by 2 bases, with 9 bases between. This CDR3 contains 15 residues. Germline CDR1 and CDR2: LNHNV and YYDKDF (reference sequence).

The J gene is TRBJ1-1, the V gene TRBV7-9; 8 bases are shared with TRBD1. Germline trimming cut 8 bases from V and 5 bases from J; bases unmatched to any gene: 10. Germline-derived CDR1 and CDR2 are SEHNR and FQNEAQ (reference sequence). This CDR3 comprises 14 residues. The CDR3 nucleotides are TGTGCCAGCGGATCGACAGGGGAGGGGACTGAAGCTTTCTTT. Encoded protein: CASGSTGEGTEAFF.

The V call is TRBV4-2, the J call TRBJ2-1; D gene ambiguous. The V gene's germline CDR1 is LGHNA and CDR2 YNFKEQ. V was trimmed by 2 bases and J by 3 bases, leaving 11 bases between them. There are 15 residues in the CDR3. The CDR3 protein is CASSQPESGYNEQFF. The CDR3 DNA follows: TGTGCCAGCAGCCAACCAGAGTCGGGCTACAATGAGCAGTTCTTC.

J is TRBJ2-7 and V is TRBV2; 7 bases align to TRBD1. The length of the CDR3 is 14 residues. CDR1 is SNHLY and CDR2 is FYNNEI in the germline V gene. V gave up 6 bases and J gave up 3 bases; unmatched junction bases: 8. The CDR3 sequence is CASRAQGRYYEQYF. CDR3 in DNA: TGTGCCAGCAGGGCACAGGGGCGGTACTACGAGCAGTACTTC.

This clone showed up just once. The genes are TRBV30 and TRBJ2-7; 8 bases map to TRBD1. The CDR3 extends over 15 amino acids. CDR1 is GTSNPN, CDR2 SVGIG, per germline (reference sequence). Unmatched junction bases numbered 12, after V lost 3 bases and J lost 5 bases. CDR3 amino acids: CAWRTERTGFNEQYF. The CDR3 nucleotides are TGTGCCTGGAGGACCGAGAGGACAGGGTTTAACGAGCAGTACTTC.